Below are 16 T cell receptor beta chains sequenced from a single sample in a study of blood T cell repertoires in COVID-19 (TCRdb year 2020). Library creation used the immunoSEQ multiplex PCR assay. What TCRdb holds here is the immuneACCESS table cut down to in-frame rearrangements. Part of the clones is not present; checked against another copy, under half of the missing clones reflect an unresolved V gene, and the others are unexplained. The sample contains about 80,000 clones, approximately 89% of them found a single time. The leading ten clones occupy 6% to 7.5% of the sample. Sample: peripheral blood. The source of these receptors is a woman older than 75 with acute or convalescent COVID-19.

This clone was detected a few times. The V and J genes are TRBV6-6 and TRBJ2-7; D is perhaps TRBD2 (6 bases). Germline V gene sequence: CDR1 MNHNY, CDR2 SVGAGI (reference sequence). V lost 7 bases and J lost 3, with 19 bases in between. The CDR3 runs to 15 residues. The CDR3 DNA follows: TGTGCCAGCAAACAAGGTGTGGGAGGATTCTACGAGCAGTACTTC. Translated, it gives CASKQGVGGFYEQYF.

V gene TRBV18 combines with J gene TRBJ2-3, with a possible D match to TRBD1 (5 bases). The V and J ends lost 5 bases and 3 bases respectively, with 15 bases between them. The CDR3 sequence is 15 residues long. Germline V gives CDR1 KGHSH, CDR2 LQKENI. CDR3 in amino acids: CASSDADIGTDTQYF. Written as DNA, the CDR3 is TGTGCCAGCTCAGATGCGGACATCGGGACAGATACGCAGTATTTT.

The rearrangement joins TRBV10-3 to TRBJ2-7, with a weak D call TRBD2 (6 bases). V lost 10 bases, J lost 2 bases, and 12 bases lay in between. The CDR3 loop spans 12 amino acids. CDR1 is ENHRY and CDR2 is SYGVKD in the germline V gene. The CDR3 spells CATGTSPYEQYF. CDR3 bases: TGTGCCACCGGGACTTCACCCTACGAGCAGTACTTC.

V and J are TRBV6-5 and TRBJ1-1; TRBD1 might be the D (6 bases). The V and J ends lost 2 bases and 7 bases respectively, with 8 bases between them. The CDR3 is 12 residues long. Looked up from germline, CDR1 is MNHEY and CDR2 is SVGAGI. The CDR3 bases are TGTGCCAGCAGTTACGAGGGGGATGAAGCTTTCTTT. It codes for CASSYEGDEAFF.

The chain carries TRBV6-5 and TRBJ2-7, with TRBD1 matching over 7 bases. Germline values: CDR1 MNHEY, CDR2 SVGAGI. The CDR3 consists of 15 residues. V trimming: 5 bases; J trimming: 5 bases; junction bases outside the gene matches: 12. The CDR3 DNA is TGTGCCAGCAGTCCTCCGGAGACAGGGAGAAACGAGCAGTACTTC. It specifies CASSPPETGRNEQYF.

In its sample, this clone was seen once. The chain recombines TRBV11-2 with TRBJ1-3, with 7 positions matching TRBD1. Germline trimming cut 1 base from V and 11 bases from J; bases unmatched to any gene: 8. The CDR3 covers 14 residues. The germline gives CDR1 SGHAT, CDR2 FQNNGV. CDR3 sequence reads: CASSLVTGEGSIYF. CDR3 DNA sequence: TGTGCCAGCAGCTTAGTCACAGGGGAAGGATCCATATATTTT.

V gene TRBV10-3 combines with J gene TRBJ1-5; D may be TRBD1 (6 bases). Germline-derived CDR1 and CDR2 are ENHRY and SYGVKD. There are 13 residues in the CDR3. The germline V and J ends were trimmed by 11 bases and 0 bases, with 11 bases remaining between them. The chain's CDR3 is CAARTDSNQPQHF. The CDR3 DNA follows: TGTGCCGCCAGGACAGATAGCAATCAGCCCCAGCATTTT.

The CDR3 spells CASRRTGRSGNTIYF. The CDR3 bases are TGTGCCAGCAGAAGGACAGGGCGCTCTGGAAACACCATATATTTT. The chain uses TRBV5-8 and TRBJ1-3, with TRBD1 matching 8 bases. Germline values: CDR1 SGHTS, CDR2 YDEGEE. This CDR3 spans 15 amino acids. With 5 bases clipped from V and 0 bases from J, the junction kept 4 bases outside the gene matches.

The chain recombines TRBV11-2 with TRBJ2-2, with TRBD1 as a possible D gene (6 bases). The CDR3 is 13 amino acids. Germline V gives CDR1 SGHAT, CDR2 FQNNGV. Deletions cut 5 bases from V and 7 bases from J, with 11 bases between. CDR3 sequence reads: CASSPGEYGELFF. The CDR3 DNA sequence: TGTGCCAGCAGCCCAGGGGAGTACGGGGAGCTGTTTTTT.

The CDR3 loop reads CASSLLAAYNEQFF. In DNA, the CDR3 is TGTGCCAGCAGCTTACTAGCGGCCTACAATGAGCAGTTCTTC. The V call is TRBV7-9, the J call TRBJ2-1; the match to TRBD2 covers 7 bases. V gave up 2 bases and J gave up 2 bases; unmatched junction bases: 0. This CDR3 is 14 amino acids long. Germline V gives CDR1 SEHNR, CDR2 FQNEAQ (reference sequence).

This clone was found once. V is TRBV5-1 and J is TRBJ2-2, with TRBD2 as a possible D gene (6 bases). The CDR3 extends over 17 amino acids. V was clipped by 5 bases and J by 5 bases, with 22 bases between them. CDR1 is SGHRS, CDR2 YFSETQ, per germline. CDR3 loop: CASRSGSAGRLTGELFF. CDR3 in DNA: TGCGCCAGCAGGTCGGGGTCGGCAGGGAGGTTGACCGGGGAGCTGTTTTTT.

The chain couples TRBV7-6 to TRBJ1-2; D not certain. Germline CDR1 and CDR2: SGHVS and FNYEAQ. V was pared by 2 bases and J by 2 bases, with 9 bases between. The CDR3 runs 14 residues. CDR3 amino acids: CASSLFGENYGYTF. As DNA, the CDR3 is TGTGCCAGCAGCTTATTCGGGGAAAACTATGGCTACACCTTC. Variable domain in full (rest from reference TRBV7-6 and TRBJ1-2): GAGVSQSPRYKVTKRGQDVALRCDPISGHVSLYWYRQALGQGPEFLTYFNYEAQQDKSGLPNDRFSAERPEGSISTLTIQRTEQRDSAMYRCASSLFGENYGYTFGSGTRLTVV.

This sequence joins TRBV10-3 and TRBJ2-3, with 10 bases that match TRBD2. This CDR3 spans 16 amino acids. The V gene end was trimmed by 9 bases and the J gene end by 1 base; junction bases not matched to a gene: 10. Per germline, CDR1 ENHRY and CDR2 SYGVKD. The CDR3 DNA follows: TGTGCCATAGGAGCGGGGGGGCTATGGGGCACAGATACGCAGTATTTT. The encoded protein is CAIGAGGLWGTDTQYF.

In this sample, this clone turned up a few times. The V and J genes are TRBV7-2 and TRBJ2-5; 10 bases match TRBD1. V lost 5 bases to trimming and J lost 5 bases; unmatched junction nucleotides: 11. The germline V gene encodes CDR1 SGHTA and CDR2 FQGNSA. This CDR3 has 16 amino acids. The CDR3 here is CASSNDRQGAWETQYF. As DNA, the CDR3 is TGTGCCAGCAGCAACGACCGACAGGGGGCATGGGAGACCCAGTACTTC.

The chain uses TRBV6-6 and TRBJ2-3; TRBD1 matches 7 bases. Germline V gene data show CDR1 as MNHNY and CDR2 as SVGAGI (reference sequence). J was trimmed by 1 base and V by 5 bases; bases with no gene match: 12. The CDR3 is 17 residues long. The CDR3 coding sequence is TGTGCCAGCAGTCGGGACAGCCCTCAATGGGGCACAGATACGCAGTATTTT. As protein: CASSRDSPQWGTDTQYF.

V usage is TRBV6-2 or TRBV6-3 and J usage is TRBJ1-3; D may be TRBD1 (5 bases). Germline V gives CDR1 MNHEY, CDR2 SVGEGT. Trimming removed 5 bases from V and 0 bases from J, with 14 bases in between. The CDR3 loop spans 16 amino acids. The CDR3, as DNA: TGTGCCAGCAGTGACCTTGACAGCAGCTCTGGAAACACCATATATTTT. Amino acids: CASSDLDSSSGNTIYF.